This section outlines one TCR beta chain sequence together with its context. These data originate in a study of blood T cell repertoires in COVID-19. Here immunoSEQ multiplex PCR was the method, and the copy in TCRdb shows in-frame clones only, minus some. Altogether fewer than 350,000 clones are present, about nine tenths being singletons, with the ten largest covering just over 1%. The V end was cut by 6 bases, the J end by 4 bases, with 16 bases between. This CDR3 is built from 15 residues. Germline assignment: CDR1 SNHLY and CDR2 FYNNEI. The receptor was derived from a woman in her twenties or thirties who had been exposed to COVID-19. Input material: PBMCs or T cells enriched from blood (not recorded which). The chain employs TRBV2 and TRBJ2-1, with D possibly being TRBD1 (6 bases). CDR3 in DNA: TGTGCCAGCAGCCCAGCGGACAGCGCTTACAATGAGCAGTTCTTC. Its translation is CASSPADSAYNEQFF.